This T cell receptor (beta chain) was captured in a study of blood T cell repertoires in COVID-19. Study-level information: Samples representing acute and convalescent COVID-19 were sourced from the United States, Italy and Spain. Sources were T cells, B-cell-depleted T cells, or PBMCs; the material itself was cDNA or gDNA.

Under the authors' procedure: By means of reference gene primer amplification, nucleated cell counts were estimated. The data were produced by immunoSEQ multiplex PCR, yet TCRdb's version contains in-frame clones alone and is incomplete. The D gene and trimming were derived from the DNA, and the V and J assignments and clone size from that table. This sample has nearly 15,000 clones; roughly nine tenths occur once, and the top ten carry 2.5% to 4%. Looked up from germline, CDR1 is ENHRY and CDR2 is SYGVKD. The CDR3 loop spans 15 amino acids. Trimming at V came to 6 bases and at J to 1 base, leaving 3 bases not matched to a gene.

Specimen: peripheral blood. The receptor was isolated from a human donor in a cohort sampled during active COVID-19. This chain joins TRBV10-3 and TRBJ2-5; 12 nucleotides match TRBD2. The CDR3 here is CAIRTSGGVQETQYF. The CDR3 DNA sequence: TGTGCCATCAGGACTAGCGGGGGCGTCCAAGAGACCCAGTACTTC.